This T cell receptor (beta chain) was profiled in a study of immune evolution from preneoplasia to lung adenocarcinoma. Germline V gene lookup returns CDR1 SQVTM and CDR2 ANQGSEA. This CDR3 has 13 residues. The V gene lost 3 bases and the J gene lost 1 base, with 9 bases spanning the gap. TCRdb's copy holds only in-frame clones and misses some; the assay was immunoSEQ multiplex PCR. The sample contains 20,000 to 25,000 clones, approximately 75% of which appear only once. This clonotype originated in a person between 55 and 69 years old with lung adenocarcinoma. The chain has TRBV29-1 and TRBJ1-1; the D gene is possibly TRBD1 (5 bases). The sequencing input was FFPE invasive lung adenocarcinoma tissue. CDR3 loop: CSVDRDGNTEAFF. CDR3 bases: TGCAGCGTTGATCGGGACGGGAACACTGAAGCTTTCTTT. The full variable domain, in which reference TRBV29-1 and TRBJ1-1 provide the parts outside the CDR3, is SAVISQKPSRDICQRGTSLTIQCQVDSQVTMMFWYRQQPGQSLTLIATANQGSEATYESGFVIDKFPISRPNLTFSTLTVSNMSPEDSSIYLCSVDRDGNTEAFFGQGTRLTVV.